This T cell receptor beta chain was documented in a study of shared clonotypes between healthy human individuals. As to this clone: The target antigen is unknown.

Every subset's genomic DNA went evenly onto several immunoSEQ plates. Sequencing used immunoSEQ multiplex PCR; TCRdb keeps in-frame clones, though not all of them. The repertoire has millions of clones, 95% of them found once; the top ten carry under 0.15%. The length of the CDR3 is 15 residues. Germline V gene sequence: CDR1 SGDLS, CDR2 YYNGEE. The V end was cut by 3 bases, the J end by 0 bases, with 11 bases between. Partitioning of CD4+ cells yielded a CD45RA+ naive subset and a CD45RA-negative memory subset. Regarding the study as a whole: Researchers sampled blood only, noting tissue repertoires likely differ.

The sample was naive CD4+ T cells sorted from blood. Subset indicated: CD45RA+ positively selected. The chain is built from TRBV9 and TRBJ2-3, with D uncertain. This clonotype was sampled from a man aged 18 to 35 in good health. The CDR3 reads CASSEALASTDTQYF. In DNA form, the CDR3 reads TGTGCCAGCAGCGAGGCCCTCGCTAGCACAGATACGCAGTATTTT.